The clone carrying this T cell receptor (beta chain) was observed a handful of times. Antigen specificity is unknown. One junction end disagrees with the germline gene, perhaps due to a read error. The sample belongs to a study of cytotoxic CD8 clonotypes in ibrutinib-treated CLL. Study-wide context: Of the patients, about a dozen were relapsed/refractory, 15 treatment-naive and some 17 IGHV unmutated. The sample average was about 260,000 productive templates and tens of thousands of productive rearrangements.

The length of the CDR3 is 14 residues. Germline CDR1 is MGHDK and CDR2 is SYGVNS. Data came from immunoSEQ multiplex PCR; TCRdb stores just in-frame clones and leaves some out. The sample lists 150,000 to 250,000 clones, around three quarters occurring once. Study-level results: The study found clonality rose at ibrutinib response, then fell toward baseline at progression.

This receptor was identified in a human donor with chronic lymphocytic leukemia. V gene TRBV25-1 combines with J gene TRBJ2-2; TRBD1 matches at 7 bases. Sequenced here: PBMCs, sampled after 24 months of ibrutinib treatment. The chain's CDR3 is CASSSVGGSGELFF. The CDR3 bases are TGCGCCAGCAGTAGCGTAGGGGGCTCCGGGGAGCTGTTTTTT.